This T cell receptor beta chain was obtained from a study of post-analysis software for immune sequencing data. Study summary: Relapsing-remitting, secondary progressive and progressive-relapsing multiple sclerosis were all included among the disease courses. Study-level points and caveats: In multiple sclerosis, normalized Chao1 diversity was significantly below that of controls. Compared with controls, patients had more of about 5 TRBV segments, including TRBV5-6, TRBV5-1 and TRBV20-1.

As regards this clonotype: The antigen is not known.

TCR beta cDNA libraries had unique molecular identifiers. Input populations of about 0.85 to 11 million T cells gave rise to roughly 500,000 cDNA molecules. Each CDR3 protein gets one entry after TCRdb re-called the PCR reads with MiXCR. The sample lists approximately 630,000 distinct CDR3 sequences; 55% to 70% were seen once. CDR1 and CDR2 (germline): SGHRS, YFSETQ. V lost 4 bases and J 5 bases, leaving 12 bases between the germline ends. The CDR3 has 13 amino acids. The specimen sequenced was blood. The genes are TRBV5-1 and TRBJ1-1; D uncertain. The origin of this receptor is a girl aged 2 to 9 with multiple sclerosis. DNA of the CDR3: TGCGCCAGCAGCGGCTTGTCACTAACTGAAGCTTTCTTT. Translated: CASSGLSLTEAFF. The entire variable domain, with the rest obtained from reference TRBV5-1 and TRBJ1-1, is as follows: KAGVTQTPRYLIKTRGQQVTLSCSPISGHRSVSWYQQTPGQGLQFLFEYFSETQRNKGNFPGRFSGRQFSNSRSEMNVSTLELGDSALYLCASSGLSLTEAFFGQGTRLTVV.